These 18 T cell receptor beta chains were all obtained from the same sample, sequenced in a study of T cells and copy number aberrations in small-cell lung cancer. Only in-frame clones appear in the TCRdb table, and some are missing; sequencing was by immunoSEQ multiplex PCR. The sample holds more than 2,000 clones; 65% to 90% are singletons and the top ten take approximately 5%. The sequencing input was normal tissue next to the tumor. The receptors come from a woman in her 50s with small cell lung cancer.

The gene calls are TRBV15 and TRBJ1-2; D gene ambiguous. Trimming stripped 0 bases from V and 8 bases from J, with 13 bases between. Germline V gene sequence: CDR1 LNHNV, CDR2 YYDKDF (reference sequence). The CDR3 has 14 amino acids. The CDR3 loop is CATSREDLAWGYTF. The CDR3 DNA reads TGTGCCACCAGCAGAGAAGACCTGGCCTGGGGCTACACCTTC.

The chain is built from TRBV5-4 and TRBJ1-6; 7 bases line up with TRBD1. The CDR3 has 14 amino acids. The ends lost 4 bases at V and 10 bases at J; junction bases unmatched: 8. The germline V gene encodes CDR1 SGHNT and CDR2 YYREEE (reference sequence). In nucleotides, the CDR3 is TGTGCCAGCAGCCGAGGGACAGAAAAATCACCCCTCCACTTT. Translated: CASSRGTEKSPLHF.

The chain recombines TRBV2 with TRBJ2-2, with TRBD2 matching over 8 bases. V gave up 7 bases and J gave up 6 bases; unmatched junction bases: 4. CDR1 and CDR2 (germline): SNHLY, FYNNEI. This CDR3 has 13 residues. CDR3 region: CASKREGSGELFF. CDR3 sequence (DNA): TGTGCCAGCAAACGGGAGGGATCCGGGGAGCTGTTTTTT. Supplemented by reference TRBV2 and TRBJ2-2, the full variable domain reads EPEVTQTPSHQVTQMGQEVILRCVPISNHLYFYWYRQILGQKVEFLVSFYNNEISEKSEIFDDQFSVERPDGSNFTLKIRSTKLEDSAMYFCASKREGSGELFFGEGSRLTVL.

The CDR3 protein is CASSPPGQSGNTIYF. The CDR3 DNA follows: TGTGCCAGCTCACCACCTGGACAGTCTGGAAACACCATATATTTT. The chain couples TRBV18 to TRBJ1-3; D is perhaps TRBD1 (6 bases). The V end was cut by 0 bases, the J end by 1 base, with 7 bases between. CDR1 KGHSH and CDR2 LQKENI come from the germline V gene. CDR3 length equals 15 residues. Looking up the rest from reference TRBV18 and TRBJ1-3 gives the full variable domain: NAGVMQNPRHLVRRRGQEARLRCSPMKGHSHVYWYRQLPEEGLKFMVYLQKENIIDESGMPKERFSAEFPKEGPSILRIQQVVRGDSAAYFCASSPPGQSGNTIYFGEGSWLTVV.

This sequence joins TRBV5-5 and TRBJ1-6, with a weak D call TRBD1 (6 bases). Germline assignment: CDR1 SGHKS and CDR2 YYEKEE (reference sequence). With 2 bases removed from V and 10 bases from J, the gap between germline ends came to 10 bases. This CDR3 has 13 amino acids. CDR3 protein: CASSLTGSSPLHF. The CDR3 bases are TGTGCCAGCAGCTTAACAGGGTCGTCACCCCTCCACTTT.

The gene calls are TRBV6-6 and TRBJ1-2; D perhaps matches TRBD1 (5 bases). CDR1 and CDR2 from the germline V gene are MNHNY and SVGAGI (reference sequence). V lost 8 bases and J 4 bases, leaving 14 bases between the germline ends. CDR3 length equals 13 residues. CDR3 nucleotides: TGTGCCAGCTCTCTCGGGGCGGCCTATGGCTACACCTTC. It translates to CASSLGAAYGYTF.

The chain combines TRBV19 with TRBJ2-4; the D gene is possibly TRBD1 (5 bases). V shed 4 bases and J shed 4 bases, with 14 bases lying between them. In germline, CDR1 is LNHDA, CDR2 SQIVND (reference sequence). The CDR3 loop spans 15 amino acids. The CDR3 region is CASSTNQGWKNIQYF. CDR3 in DNA: TGTGCCAGTAGTACAAATCAGGGTTGGAAAAACATTCAGTACTTC.

The chain employs TRBV5-8 and TRBJ1-1; D perhaps matches TRBD1 (6 bases). Trimming shortened V by 0 bases and J by 4 bases, and 10 bases separated the two germline ends. The CDR3 length is 14 residues. Germline assignment: CDR1 SGHTS and CDR2 YDEGEE. The CDR3 sequence is CASSLGSRGTEAFF. CDR3 nucleotides: TGTGCCAGCAGCTTGGGGTCCAGGGGCACTGAAGCTTTCTTT.

The rearrangement uses TRBV9 and TRBJ2-2, with 9 nucleotides matching TRBD1. With 1 base clipped from V and 7 bases from J, the junction kept 5 bases outside the gene matches. CDR3 length: 15 amino acids. CDR1 SGDLS and CDR2 YYNGEE come from the germline V gene. The chain's CDR3 is CASSVTQGASGELFF. CDR3 sequence (DNA): TGTGCCAGCAGCGTAACACAGGGGGCTAGCGGGGAGCTGTTTTTT.

This clone was found once. The genes are TRBV5-1 and TRBJ1-4; possible D gene TRBD1, 6 bases. CDR1 and CDR2 from the germline V gene are SGHRS and YFSETQ. V lost 3 bases and J lost 4, with 10 bases in between. The CDR3 has 14 amino acids. The CDR3 coding sequence is TGCGCCAGCAGCTACGGACAGAATAATGAAAAACTGTTTTTT. It yields the protein CASSYGQNNEKLFF.

The count of this clone is one. Other nucleotide sequences in the sample specify the same CDR3. The chain uses TRBV5-1 and TRBJ1-1; no reliable D call. Trimming cost V 4 bases and J 2 bases, with 6 bases left between them. Germline CDR1 reads SGHRS; CDR2 reads YFSETQ. The CDR3 has 12 residues. CDR3 bases: TGCGCCAGCAGCCGACGCAACACTGAAGCTTTCTTT. It codes for CASSRRNTEAFF.

By share, this clone ranks as large. V usage is TRBV6-1 and J usage is TRBJ1-5, with D maybe TRBD1 (5 bases). Trimming removed 4 bases at V and 1 base at J, with 20 bases between. The length of the CDR3 is 18 residues. Germline-derived CDR1 and CDR2 are MNHNS and SASEGT. CDR3 amino acids: CASSGGGVGKGSNQPQHF. CDR3 nucleotide sequence: TGTGCCAGCAGTGGCGGGGGGGTAGGGAAGGGGAGCAATCAGCCCCAGCATTTT.

The DNA for the CDR3 is TGCGCCAGCAGCTCCCATGGACAGGGCTATGGCTACACCTTC. This sequence encodes CASSSHGQGYGYTF. The genes are TRBV5-1 and TRBJ1-2; 8 positions agree with TRBD1. Trimming at V came to 3 bases and at J to 4 bases, leaving 5 bases not matched to a gene. The germline V gene has CDR1 SGHRS and CDR2 YFSETQ. This CDR3 has 14 residues. Using reference TRBV5-1 and TRBJ1-2 for the parts outside the CDR3, the full variable domain is KAGVTQTPRYLIKTRGQQVTLSCSPISGHRSVSWYQQTPGQGLQFLFEYFSETQRNKGNFPGRFSGRQFSNSRSEMNVSTLELGDSALYLCASSSHGQGYGYTFGSGTRLTVV.

The J gene is TRBJ1-2, the V gene TRBV19, with 8 bases fitting TRBD1. The CDR3 totals 13 residues. The germline V gene has CDR1 LNHDA and CDR2 SQIVND (reference sequence). Trimming at V came to 3 bases and at J to 4 bases, leaving 1 base not matched to a gene. The CDR3 bases are TGTGCCAGTAGTATTACAGGGGGCTATGGCTACACCTTC. Translating it yields CASSITGGYGYTF. The whole variable domain, remainder taken from reference TRBV19 and TRBJ1-2, is DGGITQSPKYLFRKEGQNVTLSCEQNLNHDAMYWYRQDPGQGLRLIYYSQIVNDFQKGDIAEGYSVSREKKESFPLTVTSAQKNPTAFYLCASSITGGYGYTFGSGTRLTVV.

The chain couples TRBV5-1 to TRBJ1-1, with 9 bases lining up with TRBD1. Germline CDR1 reads SGHRS; CDR2 reads YFSETQ. V lost 4 bases to trimming and J lost 1 base; unmatched junction nucleotides: 2. The CDR3 consists of 14 residues. The CDR3, as DNA: TGCGCCAGCAGCCGACAGGGGGGGAACACTGAAGCTTTCTTT. Its translation: CASSRQGGNTEAFF.

CDR3 coding DNA: TGTGCCAGCTCATCTGGGGATGATCAGCCCCAGCATTTT. Its translation is CASSSGDDQPQHF. The chain links TRBV18 to TRBJ1-5; D unclear. Germline V CDR1 and CDR2: KGHSH, LQKENI. V dropped 5 bases and J dropped 5 bases, with 10 bases sitting between them. The CDR3 has 13 residues.

The chain couples TRBV19 to TRBJ1-5, with 7 bases identical to TRBD1. CDR1 LNHDA and CDR2 SQIVND come from the germline V gene (reference sequence). The junction had 12 bases not matched to a gene; V was cut back by 6 bases and J by 4 bases. CDR3 size: 16 residues. CDR3 protein: CASRDETGMRNQPQHF. CDR3 coding DNA: TGTGCCAGTAGGGACGAGACAGGGATGAGGAATCAGCCCCAGCATTTT. Filled out from reference TRBV19 and TRBJ1-5, the complete variable domain reads DGGITQSPKYLFRKEGQNVTLSCEQNLNHDAMYWYRQDPGQGLRLIYYSQIVNDFQKGDIAEGYSVSREKKESFPLTVTSAQKNPTAFYLCASRDETGMRNQPQHFGDGTRLSIL.

The chain links TRBV27 to TRBJ2-1; perhaps TRBD2 as D (5 bases). Germline V lookup: CDR1 MNHEY, CDR2 SMNVEV (reference sequence). The V and J ends lost 4 bases and 7 bases respectively, with 14 bases between them. The CDR3 is made up of 14 amino acids. CDR3 in DNA: TGTGCCAGCAGTTACTCACTAGGGTCAAATGAGCAGTTCTTC. Its protein product is CASSYSLGSNEQFF.